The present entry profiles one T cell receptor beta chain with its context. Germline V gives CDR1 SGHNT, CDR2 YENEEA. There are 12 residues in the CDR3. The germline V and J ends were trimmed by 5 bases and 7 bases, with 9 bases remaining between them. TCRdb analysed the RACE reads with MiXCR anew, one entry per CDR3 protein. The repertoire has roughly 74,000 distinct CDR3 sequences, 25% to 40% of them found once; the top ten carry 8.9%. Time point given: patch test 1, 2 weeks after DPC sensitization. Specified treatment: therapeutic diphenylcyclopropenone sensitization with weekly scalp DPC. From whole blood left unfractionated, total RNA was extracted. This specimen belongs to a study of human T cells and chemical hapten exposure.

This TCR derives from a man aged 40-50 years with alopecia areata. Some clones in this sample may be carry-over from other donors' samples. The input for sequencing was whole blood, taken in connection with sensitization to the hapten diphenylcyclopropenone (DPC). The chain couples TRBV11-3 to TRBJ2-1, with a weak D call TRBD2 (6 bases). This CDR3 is CASSPGVNEQFF. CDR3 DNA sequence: TGTGCCAGCAGCCCGGGAGTTAATGAGCAGTTCTTC.